These 8 T cell receptor beta chains were sequenced from one sample in a study of blood T cell repertoires in COVID-19 (dated by TCRdb to 2020 to 2021). The library was made by the immunoSEQ multiplex PCR assay. TCRdb's version of the immuneACCESS table is confined to in-frame rearrangements and falls short of the full clone set. An unresolved V gene accounts for under half of the shortfall where checked; the remainder is of unknown origin. This sample comprises approximately 200,000 clones, 80% to 90% of them detected only once. The ten largest clones represent about 10% of the sample. Sequences were obtained from peripheral blood. The receptors originated from a woman over 75 with acute or convalescent COVID-19.

The V and J genes are TRBV5-1 and TRBJ1-4, with a tentative D call TRBD1 (5 bases). The CDR3 extends over 15 amino acids. In germline, CDR1 is SGHRS, CDR2 YFSETQ. Trimming stripped 0 bases from V and 2 bases from J, with 8 bases between. The CDR3 DNA reads TGCGCCAGCAGCTTGGCGGCAGGGACTAATGAAAAACTGTTTTTT. Protein product: CASSLAAGTNEKLFF.

CDR3 sequence reads: CASSLRQGSYEQYF. CDR3 nucleotide sequence: TGTGCCAGCAGCCTAAGACAGGGCAGCTACGAGCAGTACTTC. The chain carries TRBV6-6 and TRBJ2-7; 7 bases line up with TRBD1. There are 14 residues in the CDR3. V lost 6 bases, J lost 3 bases, and 8 bases stayed unmatched. In germline, CDR1 is MNHNY, CDR2 SVGAGI (reference sequence).

This clone was counted a single time. The rearrangement uses TRBV6-4 and TRBJ2-2; TRBD1 matches 7 bases. The V gene's germline CDR1 is MRHNA and CDR2 SNTAGT. Trimming cost V 7 bases and J 5 bases; bases outside gene matches: 13. The CDR3 length is 16 residues. CDR3 DNA sequence: TGTGCCAGCAACCAGCCTTTCAGGGGGTGGACCGGGGAGCTGTTTTTT. Encoded protein: CASNQPFRGWTGELFF.

The rearrangement uses TRBV7-9 and TRBJ1-3, with D unresolved. Trimming cost V 5 bases and J 0 bases, with 17 bases left between them. Per germline, CDR1 SEHNR and CDR2 FQNEAQ (reference sequence). The CDR3 is 17 amino acids. The CDR3 sequence: CASSRRGGSSSGNTIYF. The CDR3 nucleotides are TGTGCCAGCAGCCGGAGAGGTGGGAGTAGCTCTGGAAACACCATATATTTT.

The chain is built from TRBV7-9 and TRBJ1-2; the D is unclear. The V end was cut by 5 bases, the J end by 6 bases, with 10 bases between. Germline loops: CDR1 SEHNR, CDR2 FQNEAQ (reference sequence). The CDR3 sequence is 12 residues long. The DNA for the CDR3 is TGTGCCAGCAGCCTAAATCCCCATGGCTACACCTTC. Residues: CASSLNPHGYTF. The full variable domain, in which reference TRBV7-9 and TRBJ1-2 provide the parts outside the CDR3, is DTGVSQNPRHKITKRGQNVTFRCDPISEHNRLYWYRQTLGQGPEFLTYFQNEAQLEKSRLLSDRFSAERPKGSFSTLEIQRTEQGDSAMYLCASSLNPHGYTFGSGTRLTVV.

The chain joins TRBV28 to TRBJ1-2; 9 bases map to TRBD1. V trimming: 2 bases; J trimming: 8 bases; junction bases outside the gene matches: 9. The CDR3 totals 15 residues. The germline V gene has CDR1 MDHEN and CDR2 SYDVKM. Here the CDR3 reads CASSLSVQGAFGYTF. The CDR3 coding sequence is TGTGCCAGCAGTTTAAGTGTACAGGGGGCTTTCGGCTACACCTTC.

J is TRBJ1-3 and V is TRBV5-1; 7 bases match TRBD1. In germline, CDR1 is SGHRS, CDR2 YFSETQ. The trim removed 0 bases at V and 0 bases at J, leaving 6 bases unmatched. The CDR3 extends over 17 amino acids. DNA of the CDR3: TGCGCCAGCAGCTTGGATGGAGGGGGCGGCTCTGGAAACACCATATATTTT. This encodes CASSLDGGGGSGNTIYF.

The chain carries TRBV9 and TRBJ1-1; 10 nucleotides align to TRBD1. Germline values: CDR1 SGDLS, CDR2 YYNGEE. V was pared by 3 bases and J by 5 bases, with 19 bases of the junction left unmatched. This CDR3 comprises 19 residues. The CDR3 bases are TGTGCCAGCAGCGACCCCACACCGGGACAGGGGCTTCCCTTTACTGAAGCTTTCTTT. It is translated as CASSDPTPGQGLPFTEAFF.